Listed below are T cell receptor beta chains from one sample, sequenced in a study of cytomegalovirus exposure and HLA in healthy donors. Sequenced by immunoSEQ multiplex PCR; TCRdb stores in-frame clones only, minus some. The table has about 150,000 clones, about 74% seen once. Input material: PBMCs. The receptors originated from a woman between 35 and 50 years old in good health and CMV-seronegative. The CDR3 runs from the conserved cysteine through the conserved F or W. Each record gives: D gene, J gene, V gene, CDR3 DNA, CDR3 protein. The D gene is left open where the match is weak.

>NA|TRBJ2-5|TRBV6-1
TGTGCCAGCAGCCCCCTAGCGCCGGACCAGTACTTC
CASSPLAPDQYF
>NA|TRBJ2-1|TRBV5-1
TGCGCCAGCAGCCGAGGGCAGAACTCCTACAATGAGCAGTTCTTC
CASSRGQNSYNEQFF
>NA|TRBJ1-1|TRBV29-1
TGCAGCGTTGAAACAGGGAATACTGAAGCTTTCTTT
CSVETGNTEAFF
>NA|TRBJ1-5|TRBV7-9
TGTGCCAGCGCGGCCGGACAGTATAGCAATCAGCCCCAGCATTTT
CASAAGQYSNQPQHF
>TRBD1|TRBJ1-1|TRBV10-1
TGCGCCAGCAGTGGGAAACCTCCTTCGACAGGGACCACTGAAGCTTTCTTT
CASSGKPPSTGTTEAFF
>NA|TRBJ2-1|TRBV28
TGTGCCAGCACCAAAGCGAACGGGAATGAGCAGTTCTTC
CASTKANGNEQFF
>TRBD1|TRBJ1-3|TRBV6-1
TGTGCCAGCAGTGAATTCGCCGACAGGGGTGCTGGAAACACCATATATTTT
CASSEFADRGAGNTIYF
>TRBD1|TRBJ1-4|TRBV10-1
TGCGCCAGCAGTTCGACAGGGATTAATGAAAAACTGTTTTTT
CASSSTGINEKLFF
>NA|TRBJ2-5|TRBV7-6
TGTGCCAGCAGCTTAGGTAGGGAGTTCCAGGAGACCCAGTACTTC
CASSLGREFQETQYF
>NA|TRBJ2-1|TRBV10-3
TGTGCCATCAGTGAGACGGGGTGGTCCTACAATGAGCAGTTCTTC
CAISETGWSYNEQFF
>NA|TRBJ1-1|TRBV10-3
TGTGCCATCACAGGACAAGGGAACACTGAAGCTTTCTTT
CAITGQGNTEAFF